This TCR beta chain was sequenced for a study of blood T cell repertoires in COVID-19. Study context: The United States, Italy and Spain were the sources of the acute and convalescent COVID-19 samples. PBMCs, B-cell-depleted T cells, or T cells were the source of the cDNA or gDNA that made up the material.

Libraries were prepared by immunoSEQ multiplex PCR; TCRdb keeps only in-frame clonotypes and omits some of them. The sample has 200,000 or so clones; nearly 90% are singletons. Cohort assignment relied on participant-reported clinical history. Two negative PCRs, clearance, or symptom resolution had been documented for recovered Cohort 3 donors. The clonotype comes from a man aged 25 to 45 who had recovered from COVID-19. The sequenced material came from PBMCs or T cells enriched from blood (not recorded which).

The chain's CDR3 is CSVENPGQGRNEQFF. DNA for the CDR3: TGCAGCGTTGAAAACCCGGGACAGGGTCGCAATGAGCAGTTCTTC. The chain recombines TRBV29-1 with TRBJ2-1; 9 bases match TRBD1. This CDR3 spans 15 amino acids. Trimming removed 2 bases from V and 6 bases from J; junction bases left unmatched: 8. Looked up from germline, CDR1 is SQVTM and CDR2 is ANQGSEA.